This TCR beta chain stems from a study of regulatory T cells in long-lasting Graves disease. Study-wide findings and caveats: Persistent disease was characterized by preferential usage of TRBV28, TRBJ1-2 and TRBJ2-5.

Sequencing libraries for TCR beta were prepared with iRepertoire HTBI primers and Arm-PCR of CDR3 regions. MiXCR was run by TCRdb on the multiplex PCR reads, yielding one entry per CDR3 protein. Of approximately 690,000 distinct CDR3 sequences listed, around 30% are singletons. Note on this clonotype: Its antigen is still unknown.

The germline V and J ends were trimmed by 3 bases and 7 bases, with 12 bases remaining between them. CDR3 length equals 13 residues. In germline, CDR1 is KGHSH, CDR2 LQKENI. Regarding time point: persistent/refractory GD, antithyroid drugs over 5 years with positive TRAb. Preparation of the TCR library used RNA extracted from PBMCs. Around 9.9 milliliters of peripheral blood went into EDTA tubes. This receptor was identified in a female donor with Graves disease. Sequences were derived from peripheral blood mononuclear cells (PBMCs), sampled when the disease was refractory, from a patient treated with antithyroid drugs. This chain links TRBV18 with TRBJ1-2; D is uncertain. CDR3 loop: CASSPTGDGGYTF. As DNA, the CDR3 is TGTGCCAGCTCACCGACCGGAGACGGTGGCTACACCTTC.